Presented here are 21 T cell receptor beta chains from one specimen sequenced in a study of T cells after yellow fever vaccination. TCRdb reanalysed the 5' RACE reads using MiXCR and keeps one entry per CDR3 protein. The sample shows about 260,000 distinct CDR3 sequences, 5.2% of them seen only once. Sequenced material: CD4+ T cells sorted from PBMCs, taken on the day of the yellow fever booster vaccination. These receptors all come from a young man who received the YFV17D yellow fever vaccine.

The V call is TRBV5-4, the J call TRBJ1-1, with unresolved D. The V gene lost 4 bases and the J gene lost 0 bases, with 19 bases spanning the gap. Germline values: CDR1 SGHNT, CDR2 YYREEE (reference sequence). CDR3 size: 17 residues. This CDR3 is CASSKVWRSGMNTEAFF. The CDR3 bases are TGTGCCAGCAGCAAAGTGTGGAGGTCGGGAATGAACACTGAAGCTTTCTTT.

This clonotype turned up a few times. The chain has TRBV7-9 and TRBJ2-3; 11 bases map to TRBD2. The CDR3 is made up of 14 amino acids. After removal of 11 bases from V and 2 bases from J, the junction contained 6 bases not matched to a gene. CDR1 is SEHNR, CDR2 FQNEAQ, per germline (reference sequence). The CDR3 nucleotides read TGTGCCTCTACGGGACTAGCGGACACAGATACGCAGTATTTT. The encoded protein is CASTGLADTDTQYF. Combining the CDR3 with reference TRBV7-9 and TRBJ2-3 gives the whole variable domain DTGVSQNPRHKITKRGQNVTFRCDPISEHNRLYWYRQTLGQGPEFLTYFQNEAQLEKSRLLSDRFSAERPKGSFSTLEIQRTEQGDSAMYLCASTGLADTDTQYFGPGTRLTVL.

This clonotype was detected many times. The rearrangement joins TRBV7-9 to TRBJ2-7; tentative D call: TRBD2 (6 bases). Germline assignment: CDR1 SEHNR and CDR2 FQNEAQ (reference sequence). This CDR3 is built from 15 residues. V was cut by 3 bases and J by 3 bases, with 15 bases left in between. The CDR3 loop is CASSFGAGRYYEQYF. As DNA, the CDR3 is TGTGCCAGCAGCTTTGGGGCGGGGAGATACTACGAGCAGTACTTC.

This clonotype was seen only a few times. The chain recombines TRBV12-3 or TRBV12-4 with TRBJ2-4, with 8 bases lining up with TRBD1. The length of the CDR3 is 15 residues. J gave up 7 bases and V 3 bases, and 8 bases lay outside the gene matches. For the CDR3, the DNA is TGTGCCAGCAGTTTTATGGACAGGGCTGGTAACATTCAGTACTTC. This gives the protein CASSFMDRAGNIQYF.

The chain uses TRBV9 and TRBJ1-2; no clear D. The CDR3 extends over 13 amino acids. Germline CDR1 is SGDLS and CDR2 is YYNGEE. The ends were cut back, 0 bases at V and 7 bases at J, with 10 bases in the middle. The CDR3 protein is CASSVGMAGGYTF. In DNA form, the CDR3 reads TGTGCCAGCAGCGTAGGGATGGCCGGTGGCTACACCTTC.

The chain uses TRBV5-1 and TRBJ1-2; D is uncertain. The V and J ends lost 0 bases and 2 bases respectively, with 11 bases between them. Germline V CDR1 and CDR2: SGHRS, YFSETQ. The CDR3 covers 15 residues. The CDR3 sequence: CASSLGHGTNYGYTF. The CDR3 coding sequence is TGCGCCAGCAGCTTGGGGCACGGTACAAACTATGGCTACACCTTC.

The chain carries TRBV12-3 or TRBV12-4 and TRBJ1-5; D gene ambiguous. Trimming shortened V by 1 base and J by 9 bases, and 7 bases separated the two germline ends. The length of the CDR3 is 12 residues. Here the CDR3 DNA reads TGTGCCAGCAGTTTAGATTTTGGGCCCCAGCATTTT. It is translated as CASSLDFGPQHF.

The gene calls are TRBV10-3 and TRBJ2-7, with TRBD2 as a possible D gene (5 bases). The germline gives CDR1 ENHRY, CDR2 SYGVKD. The V and J ends lost 5 bases and 2 bases respectively, with 19 bases between them. This CDR3 region has 16 residues. For the CDR3, the DNA is TGTGCCATCAGTCCCGGTAGGCCGAAGGAGGCCTACGAGCAGTACGTC. Residues: CAISPGRPKEAYEQYV.

Only a few counts were recorded for this clonotype. The chain combines TRBV20-1 with TRBJ2-1, with 7 bases that match TRBD1. Trimming cost V 1 base and J 9 bases; bases outside gene matches: 6. The CDR3 spans 13 residues. The germline gives CDR1 DFQATT, CDR2 SNEGSKA (reference sequence). For the CDR3, the DNA is TGCAGTGCTAGAGGACAGGGTTTGCGTGAGCAGTTCTTC. Amino acids: CSARGQGLREQFF.

This sequence joins TRBV5-1 and TRBJ1-2, with a weak D call TRBD1 (6 bases). The CDR3 is 15 residues long. Trimming removed 4 bases at V and 3 bases at J, with 16 bases between. Looked up from germline, CDR1 is SGHRS and CDR2 is YFSETQ. For the CDR3, the DNA is TGCGCCAGCAGCCCGGGGGGGGCCGGTGACTATGGCTACACCTTC. Protein sequence: CASSPGGAGDYGYTF.

This clonotype was detected ten times or more. The chain combines TRBV4-3 with TRBJ1-2, with TRBD1 matching 7 bases. In germline, CDR1 is LGHNA, CDR2 YSLEER. CDR3 length: 15 residues. Germline trimming cut 3 bases from V and 3 bases from J; bases unmatched to any gene: 7. CDR3 protein: CASSHGTAPDYGYTF. For the CDR3, the DNA is TGCGCCAGCAGCCACGGGACAGCCCCGGACTATGGCTACACCTTC.

V usage is TRBV2 and J usage is TRBJ1-1, with 10 bases fitting TRBD1. The CDR3 loop spans 14 amino acids. V gave up 7 bases and J gave up 5 bases; unmatched junction bases: 7. Germline values: CDR1 SNHLY, CDR2 FYNNEI. The CDR3, as DNA: TGTGCCAGCACCTCCGGGACAGGGGTAACTGAAGCTTTCTTT. Translation gives CASTSGTGVTEAFF.

The genes are TRBV6-6 and TRBJ1-1; TRBD1 might be the D (5 bases). The CDR3 runs 13 residues. The V gene lost 1 base and the J gene lost 7 bases, with 10 bases spanning the gap. In germline, CDR1 is MNHNY, CDR2 SVGAGI (reference sequence). Here the CDR3 DNA reads TGTGCCAGCAGTTACTACGGGGCGGTTGAAGCTTTCTTT. Translation gives CASSYYGAVEAFF.

A note on this clonotype: A read error may produce the germline difference seen at one junction end. This chain joins TRBV5-1 and TRBJ2-5; 16 bases line up with TRBD2. The CDR3 is 16 residues long. Germline CDR1 SGHRS, CDR2 YFSETQ. The CDR3 here is CASSLPGLAGGESQYF. Here the CDR3 DNA reads TGCGCCAGCTCACTACCGGGACTAGCGGGAGGGGAGAGCCAGTACTTC.

This clonotype was counted a few times. The V call is TRBV5-6, the J call TRBJ2-6; D is unclear. The CDR3 is made up of 14 amino acids. Trimming pared 0 bases from V and 12 bases from J, leaving 13 bases between. CDR1 is SGHDT, CDR2 YYEEEE, per germline. CDR3: CASSLGEYIGVLTF. DNA of the CDR3: TGTGCCAGCAGCTTGGGTGAATACATCGGCGTCCTGACTTTC.

This clonotype was observed many times. The chain carries TRBV5-1 and TRBJ2-3; either TRBD1 or TRBD2 may supply D (5 bases each). Germline V CDR1 and CDR2: SGHRS, YFSETQ. The CDR3 length is 14 residues. Trimming left V 3 bases short and J 5 bases short, with 13 bases between. The CDR3 bases are TGCGCCAGCAGCTCTGAGGGGTCCCAAGATACGCAGTATTTT. Translating gives CASSSEGSQDTQYF. Supplemented by reference TRBV5-1 and TRBJ2-3, the full variable domain reads KAGVTQTPRYLIKTRGQQVTLSCSPISGHRSVSWYQQTPGQGLQFLFEYFSETQRNKGNFPGRFSGRQFSNSRSEMNVSTLELGDSALYLCASSSEGSQDTQYFGPGTRLTVL.

This clonotype was seen a few times. J is TRBJ2-7 and V is TRBV18; D remains ambiguous. Trimming left V 3 bases short and J 0 bases short, with 12 bases between. The CDR3 is 15 amino acids. In germline, CDR1 is KGHSH, CDR2 LQKENI. CDR3 sequence: CASSPMTEHSYEQYV. Written as DNA, the CDR3 is TGTGCCAGCTCACCCATGACGGAACACTCCTACGAGCAGTACGTC.

J is TRBJ2-1 and V is TRBV5-1; 12 bases align to TRBD2. Unmatched junction bases numbered 5, after V lost 4 bases and J lost 15 bases. Germline CDR1 reads SGHRS; CDR2 reads YFSETQ. CDR3 length: 12 amino acids. CDR3 in amino acids: CASSETSGGRFF. CDR3 nucleotides: TGCGCCAGCAGCGAAACTAGCGGGGGGCGGTTCTTC. Drawing the rest from reference TRBV5-1 and TRBJ2-1, the complete variable domain is KAGVTQTPRYLIKTRGQQVTLSCSPISGHRSVSWYQQTPGQGLQFLFEYFSETQRNKGNFPGRFSGRQFSNSRSEMNVSTLELGDSALYLCASSETSGGRFFGPGTRLTVL.

This chain connects TRBV5-4 to TRBJ1-6; D is possibly TRBD1 (5 bases). The CDR3 is 18 amino acids. Per the germline V gene, CDR1 is SGHNT and CDR2 is YYREEE (reference sequence). The ends were cut back, 4 bases at V and 2 bases at J, with 19 bases in the middle. CDR3 protein: CASSDPRQGGPYNSPLHF. The CDR3 nucleotides are TGTGCCAGCAGCGACCCCCGGCAGGGCGGACCCTATAATTCACCCCTCCACTTT. The whole variable domain, remainder taken from reference TRBV5-4 and TRBJ1-6, is ETGVTQSPTHLIKTRGQQVTLRCSSQSGHNTVSWYQQALGQGPQFIFQYYREEENGRGNFPPRFSGLQFPNYSSELNVNALELDDSALYLCASSDPRQGGPYNSPLHFGNGTRLTVT.

This chain uses TRBV2 with TRBJ2-5; D gene uncertain. V lost 4 bases to trimming and J lost 2 bases, with 8 bases between them. Per the germline V gene, CDR1 is SNHLY and CDR2 is FYNNEI. The CDR3 is made up of 13 amino acids. CDR3 in amino acids: CASSVTGQETQYF. The CDR3 region has the DNA TGTGCCAGCAGTGTTACCGGACAAGAGACCCAGTACTTC. Drawing the rest from reference TRBV2 and TRBJ2-5, the complete variable domain is EPEVTQTPSHQVTQMGQEVILRCVPISNHLYFYWYRQILGQKVEFLVSFYNNEISEKSEIFDDQFSVERPDGSNFTLKIRSTKLEDSAMYFCASSVTGQETQYFGPGTRLLVL.

V is TRBV7-2 and J is TRBJ2-1; 14 bases are shared with TRBD2. Germline V gives CDR1 SGHTA, CDR2 FQGNSA. J gave up 1 base and V 5 bases, and 13 bases lay outside the gene matches. The CDR3 spans 20 residues. CDR3 loop: CASSRPRTSGGTRSYNEQFF. DNA for the CDR3: TGTGCCAGCAGCCGACCTAGGACTAGCGGGGGGACTCGGTCCTACAATGAGCAGTTCTTC.